This TCR beta chain appears in the sequencing data of a study of human T cells and chemical hapten exposure. At the level of the study: Mostly female patients had alopecia areata, totalis or universalis.

Only a few counts were recorded for this clonotype. Its antigen is not identified. Findings of the study overall: Among expanded TCRs, significantly more large CDR3 similarity clusters formed than among controls.

MiXCR, run by TCRdb on the RACE reads, gives a single entry per CDR3 protein. The sample holds around 250,000 distinct CDR3 sequences, 7.5% to 10% seen once. Time point noted: pre-sensitization, week 0. Treatment of the sample: therapeutic diphenylcyclopropenone sensitization with weekly scalp DPC. Sample donors consisted of patients with alopecia, aged 18 to 70 years, who were suitable for DPC. From whole blood left unfractionated, total RNA was extracted. The germline V gene has CDR1 SGHTA and CDR2 FQGNSA. CDR3 length: 15 residues. V shed 1 base and J shed 6 bases, with 15 bases lying between them. This specimen consisted of whole blood, obtained in connection with sensitization to the hapten diphenylcyclopropenone (DPC). V is TRBV7-2 and J is TRBJ1-1; possible D gene TRBD1, 6 bases. The source of this sequence is a woman between 40 and 50 years old with alopecia areata. Some clones in this sample may be carry-over from other donors' samples. The CDR3 is CASSLGGAGTAEAFF. The CDR3 coding sequence is TGTGCCAGCAGCTTAGGGGGGGCAGGGACGGCTGAAGCTTTCTTT.